This TCR beta chain stems from a study of T cell repertoires in cytomegalovirus infection. Across the whole study: An indication of both CMV infection and matching HLA type came from public TCR beta signatures.

One entry per CDR3 protein, called by TCRdb with MiXCR from the reads. In the table there are 85,000 to 130,000 distinct CDR3 sequences, under 25% of which are singletons. The V segment lost 3 bases and the J segment 7 bases; nucleotides outside the gene matches: 15. This CDR3 is 17 amino acids long. Germline V CDR1 and CDR2: MNHEY, SVGAGI. This clonotype was seen more than once but under ten times. This TCR derives from a human donor in good health (CMV status not recorded). Some clones in this sample may be carry-over from other donors' samples. Sequenced input: CD8+ T cells from PBMCs. The chain couples TRBV6-5 to TRBJ2-1; 7 bases match TRBD2. The CDR3 reads CASSYSPWAGDINEQFF. The CDR3 coding sequence is TGTGCCAGCAGTTATTCCCCGTGGGCGGGAGATATAAATGAGCAGTTCTTC.